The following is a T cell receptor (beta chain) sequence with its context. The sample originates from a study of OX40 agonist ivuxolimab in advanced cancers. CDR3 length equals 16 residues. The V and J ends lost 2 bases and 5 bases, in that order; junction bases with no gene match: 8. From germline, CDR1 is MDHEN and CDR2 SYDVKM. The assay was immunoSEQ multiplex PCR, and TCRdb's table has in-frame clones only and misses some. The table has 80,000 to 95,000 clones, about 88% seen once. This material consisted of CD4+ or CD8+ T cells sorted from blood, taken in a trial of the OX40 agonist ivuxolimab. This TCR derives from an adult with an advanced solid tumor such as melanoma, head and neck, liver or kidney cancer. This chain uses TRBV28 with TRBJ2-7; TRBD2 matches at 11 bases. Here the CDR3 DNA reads TGTGCCAGCAGTTTACTAGCGGGGGGCCACAGGCACGAGCAGTACTTC. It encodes CASSLLAGGHRHEQYF.